This entry concerns a single TCR beta chain. The PCR contained 60 Vbeta and 13 Jbeta primers. The method was immunoSEQ multiplex PCR; TCRdb's version includes in-frame clones alone and lacks a portion of them. The sample yields approximately 83,000 clones, around 81% seen once. The sample is drawn from a study of cytomegalovirus exposure and HLA in healthy donors. The V gene's germline CDR1 is LGHNT and CDR2 FRNRAP. The CDR3 has 19 residues. Trimming took 2 bases from V and 1 from J; bases not matched to a gene: 15. The TCR originated in a man younger than 35 in good health and CMV-seronegative. This chain joins TRBV12-5 and TRBJ2-7; 9 bases match TRBD1. The sequenced sample consisted of PBMCs. The CDR3: CASGLPTGTLGTGSYEQYF. CDR3 sequence (DNA): TGTGCTAGTGGTTTGCCGACCGGGACCCTAGGGACAGGGTCCTACGAGCAGTACTTC.